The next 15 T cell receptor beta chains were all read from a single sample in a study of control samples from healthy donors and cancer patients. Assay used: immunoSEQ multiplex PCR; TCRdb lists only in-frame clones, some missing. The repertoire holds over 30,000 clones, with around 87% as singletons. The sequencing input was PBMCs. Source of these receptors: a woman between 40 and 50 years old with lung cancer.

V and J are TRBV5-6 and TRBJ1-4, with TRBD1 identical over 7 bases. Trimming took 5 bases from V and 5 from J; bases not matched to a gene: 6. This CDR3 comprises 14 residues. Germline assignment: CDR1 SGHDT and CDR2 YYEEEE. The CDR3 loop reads CASRHRGLNEKLFF. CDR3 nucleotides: TGTGCCAGCAGGCACAGGGGTCTAAATGAAAAACTGTTTTTT.

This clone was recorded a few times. CDR3: CASSQDTSRNTIYF. CDR3 DNA: TGCGCCAGCAGCCAAGATACGAGCCGAAACACCATATATTTT. The gene calls are TRBV4-3 and TRBJ1-3; no definite D call. This CDR3 has 14 residues. Germline V lookup: CDR1 LGHNA, CDR2 YSLEER. The V and J ends lost 0 bases and 5 bases respectively, with 8 bases between them.

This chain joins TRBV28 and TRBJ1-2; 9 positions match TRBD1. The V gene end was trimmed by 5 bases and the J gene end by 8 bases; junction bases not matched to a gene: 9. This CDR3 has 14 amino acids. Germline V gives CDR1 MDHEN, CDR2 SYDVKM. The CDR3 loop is CASSPGGTGKGYTF. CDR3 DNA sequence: TGTGCCAGCAGTCCCGGAGGGACAGGGAAAGGCTACACCTTC.

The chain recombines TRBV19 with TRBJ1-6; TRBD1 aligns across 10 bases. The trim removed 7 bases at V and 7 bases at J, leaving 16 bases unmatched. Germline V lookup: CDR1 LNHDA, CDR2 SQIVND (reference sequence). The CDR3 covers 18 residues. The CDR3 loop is CASKAPGTGALRNSPLHF. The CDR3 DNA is TGTGCCAGTAAAGCCCCAGGGACAGGGGCACTCCGGAATTCACCCCTCCACTTT.

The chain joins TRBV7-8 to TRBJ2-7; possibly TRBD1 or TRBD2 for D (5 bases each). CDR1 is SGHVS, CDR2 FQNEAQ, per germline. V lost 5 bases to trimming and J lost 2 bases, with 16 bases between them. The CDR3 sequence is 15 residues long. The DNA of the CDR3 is TGTGCCAGCAGCCCTCACGAGGGACCGGCCTACGAGCAGTACTTC. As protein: CASSPHEGPAYEQYF.

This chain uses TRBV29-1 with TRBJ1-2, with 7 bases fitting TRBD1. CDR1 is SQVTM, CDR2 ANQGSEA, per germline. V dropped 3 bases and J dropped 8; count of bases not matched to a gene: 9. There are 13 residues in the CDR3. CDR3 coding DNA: TGCAGCGTTGATTGGGGCAGGGGGTACGGCTACACCTTC. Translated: CSVDWGRGYGYTF.

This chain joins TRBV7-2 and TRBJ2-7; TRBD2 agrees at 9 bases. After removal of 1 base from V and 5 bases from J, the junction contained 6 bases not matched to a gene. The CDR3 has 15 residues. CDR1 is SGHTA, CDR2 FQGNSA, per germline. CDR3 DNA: TGTGCCAGCAGCTTAGTATGGCGGGGGGGAGACGAGCAGTACTTC. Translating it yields CASSLVWRGGDEQYF.

Written as DNA, the CDR3 is TGTGCCAGCAGCCCCGACCGGGACAGCCGCTATGGCTACACCTTC. Protein: CASSPDRDSRYGYTF. J is TRBJ1-2 and V is TRBV7-3; TRBD1 matches 7 bases. The V segment lost 5 bases and the J segment 4 bases; nucleotides outside the gene matches: 10. Germline V gives CDR1 SGHTA, CDR2 FQGTGA. The CDR3 sequence is 15 residues long.

The CDR3 sequence: CASSYRETGTGELFF. The DNA for the CDR3 is TGTGCCAGCAGTTACAGGGAGACGGGCACCGGGGAGCTGTTTTTT. The J gene is TRBJ2-2, the V gene TRBV13; D is possibly TRBD1 (6 bases). CDR1 and CDR2 (germline): PRHDT, FYEKMQ (reference sequence). V lost 6 bases, J lost 4 bases, and 15 bases lay in between. The CDR3 sequence is 15 residues long.

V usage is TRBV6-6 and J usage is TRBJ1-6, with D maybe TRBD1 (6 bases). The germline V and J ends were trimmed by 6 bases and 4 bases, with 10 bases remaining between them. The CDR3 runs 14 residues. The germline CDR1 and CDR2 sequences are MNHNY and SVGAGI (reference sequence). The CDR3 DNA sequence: TGTGCCAGCAGATCAGGGGCTTATAATTCACCCCTCCACTTT. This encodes CASRSGAYNSPLHF.

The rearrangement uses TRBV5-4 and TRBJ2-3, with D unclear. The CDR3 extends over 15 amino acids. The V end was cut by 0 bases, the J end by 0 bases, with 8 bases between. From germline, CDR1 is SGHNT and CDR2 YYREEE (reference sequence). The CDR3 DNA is TGTGCCAGCAGCTTGGACACCCTCAGCACAGATACGCAGTATTTT. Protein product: CASSLDTLSTDTQYF.

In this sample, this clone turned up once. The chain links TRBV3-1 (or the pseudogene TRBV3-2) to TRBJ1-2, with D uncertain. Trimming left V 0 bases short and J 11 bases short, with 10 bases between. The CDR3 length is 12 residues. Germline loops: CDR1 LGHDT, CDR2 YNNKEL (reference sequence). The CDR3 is CASSQDPHQYTF. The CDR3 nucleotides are TGTGCCAGCAGCCAAGATCCCCACCAATACACCTTC.

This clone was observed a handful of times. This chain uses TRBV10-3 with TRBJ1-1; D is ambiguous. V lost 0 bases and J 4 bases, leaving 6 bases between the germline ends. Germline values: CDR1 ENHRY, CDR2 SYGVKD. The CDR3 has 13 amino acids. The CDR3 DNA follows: TGTGCCATCAGTGAGTCTCAGTCCACTGAAGCTTTCTTT. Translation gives CAISESQSTEAFF.

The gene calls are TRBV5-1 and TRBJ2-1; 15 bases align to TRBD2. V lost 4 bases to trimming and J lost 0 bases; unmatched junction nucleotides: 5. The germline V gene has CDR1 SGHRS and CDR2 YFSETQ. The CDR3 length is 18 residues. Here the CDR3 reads CASSPGLAGGRSYNEQFF. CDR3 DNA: TGCGCCAGCAGCCCGGGACTAGCGGGGGGCCGCTCCTACAATGAGCAGTTCTTC.

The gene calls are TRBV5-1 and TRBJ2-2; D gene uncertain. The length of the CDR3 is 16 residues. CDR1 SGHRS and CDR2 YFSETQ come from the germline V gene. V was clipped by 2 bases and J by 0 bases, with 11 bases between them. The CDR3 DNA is TGCGCCAGCAGCTTTCGGATAGCCACGAACACCGGGGAGCTGTTTTTT. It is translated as CASSFRIATNTGELFF.